The present T cell receptor (beta chain) was sequenced within a study of T cells after yellow fever vaccination. About the research overall: Where fractions had low cell numbers, libraries were prepared from them with the SMART-Seq v4 Ultra Low Input RNA kit.

TCRdb used MiXCR to reprocess the 5' RACE reads, holding one entry per CDR3 protein. The top ten hold roughly a sixth of the sample, which has about 370,000 distinct CDR3 sequences, approximately 10% seen once. In its sample, this clonotype was seen many times. What it binds is unknown. The CDR3 covers 13 residues. From germline, CDR1 is SEHNR and CDR2 FQNEAQ (reference sequence). Trimming took 1 base from V and 9 from J, leaving 7 bases between them. The study, taken as a whole, reports: Peak timing came faster in the weaker secondary response, day 5 versus 15.

The chain combines TRBV7-9 with TRBJ1-6; no clear D. This TCR came from a man in his late teens or twenties who received the YFV17D yellow fever vaccine. Material: PBMCs, obtained on the day of the first yellow fever vaccination. The CDR3 DNA reads as TGTGCCAGCAGCTTAGAATCTTCTTCACCCCTCCACTTT. Protein product: CASSLESSSPLHF.